Listed below are T cell receptor beta chains from one sample, sequenced in a study of T-cell memory formation after mild COVID-19. A single record per CDR3 protein comes from TCRdb applying MiXCR to the 5' RACE reads. The sample yields about 350,000 distinct CDR3 sequences, about 13% seen once. The sequencing sample was made of PBMCs or a T cell subset sorted from them (not recorded which). Every receptor here comes from a man younger than 35 who had mild COVID-19 (a few samples of this study predate the infection). Cell type and time point are not known. The CDR3 runs from the conserved cysteine through the conserved F or W. The D gene is left open where the match is weak. Not every row has a clone size; where given, it reads once, few, many or a size class.

TRBJ1-2 | TRBV7-2 | - | TRBD1 | 13 | TGTGCCAGCAGCCCAGGGGGGGGCGCTGGCTACACCTTC | CASSPGGGAGYTF
TRBJ2-5 | TRBV27 | - | TRBD2 | 16 | TGTGCCAGCAGTTTAACCGGGGGGGGGTTACAAGAGACCCAGTACTTC | CASSLTGGGLQETQYF
TRBJ1-1 | TRBV7-9 | many | TRBD1 | 16 | TGTGCCAGCAGCCGTCCATGGACAGGAATCGGCACTGAAGCTTTCTTT | CASSRPWTGIGTEAFF
TRBJ2-5 | TRBV2 | few | - | 13 | TGTGCCAGCAGTGAACAACCTAGTCAGACCCAGTACTTC | CASSEQPSQTQYF
TRBJ1-1 | TRBV12-3/TRBV12-4 | many | - | 14 | TGTGCCAGCAGCTTGCAGGGCCCGAACACTGAAGCTTTCTTT | CASSLQGPNTEAFF
TRBJ1-2 | TRBV4-3 | many | - | 15 | TGCGCCAGCAGCCAAGGAATCTACCGGCGCTATGGCTACACCTTC | CASSQGIYRRYGYTF
TRBJ2-3 | TRBV6-5 | - | - | 15 | TGTGCCAGCAGTTCCCCAGAAGGCGGCACAGATACGCAGTATTTT | CASSSPEGGTDTQYF
TRBJ2-1 | TRBV3-1 | - | TRBD2 | 16 | TGTGCCAGCAGCATCCGCGGGGGGGCCGGGAACAATGAGCAGTTCTTC | CASSIRGGAGNNEQFF
TRBJ2-7 | TRBV19 | few | TRBD1 | 15 | TGTGCCAGTAGCGACACAGGGGGCGCCGGTTACGAGCAGTACTTC | CASSDTGGAGYEQYF
TRBJ2-7 | TRBV12-3/TRBV12-4 | few | TRBD2 | 15 | TGTGCCAGCAGTGTACTAGCGGGGGGGCCCTACGAGCAGTACTTC | CASSVLAGGPYEQYF
TRBJ1-2 | TRBV20-1 | many | - | 13 | TGCAGTGCCCTAGGAGCAGGGAGTACTGGCTACACCTTC | CSALGAGSTGYTF
TRBJ2-3 | TRBV10-3 | - | - | 15 | TGTGCCATCAAAACCGGGACCACCTACGCAGATACGCAGTATTTT | CAIKTGTTYADTQYF
TRBJ2-6 | TRBV3-1 | few | - | 14 | TGTGCCAGCAGCCCCTTCTCTGGGGCCAACGTCCTGACTTTC | CASSPFSGANVLTF
TRBJ1-5 | TRBV6-5 | - | - | 14 | TGTGCCAGCAGTTCGACAGATAGCAATCAGCCCCAGCATTTT | CASSSTDSNQPQHF
TRBJ2-7 | TRBV6-2/TRBV6-3 | few | - | 13 | TGTGCCAGCAGTTACGCGGCAGCCTACGAGCAGTACTTC | CASSYAAAYEQYF
TRBJ2-5 | TRBV29-1 | many | - | 15 | TGCAGCGTTGAAGATCCGCTGTCCGTAGAAGAGACCCAGTACTTC | CSVEDPLSVEETQYF
TRBJ2-3 | TRBV28 | few | TRBD1 | 15 | TGTGCCAGCAGTCCACCACAGGGGGTCGTAGATACGCAGTATTTT | CASSPPQGVVDTQYF
TRBJ2-2 | TRBV7-2 | - | TRBD1 | 17 | TGTGCCAGCAGCCGTAGGCCAGGACAGGGAGACACCGGGGAGCTGTTTTTT | CASSRRPGQGDTGELFF
TRBJ2-1 | TRBV7-9 | - | - | 17 | TGTGCCAGCAGCTCCGCCCGGACGGTTAGCTCCTACAATGAGCAGTTCTTC | CASSSARTVSSYNEQFF
TRBJ2-1 | TRBV12-3/TRBV12-4 | few | TRBD2 | 19 | TGTGCCAGCACTTCGGCGTGGCTAGCGGGGGGAAGCTCCTACAATGAGCAGTTCTTC | CASTSAWLAGGSSYNEQFF
TRBJ1-2 | TRBV18 | - | - | 15 | TGTGCCAGCTCCCGCGGACAGAGTAGTCACTATGGCTACACCTTC | CASSRGQSSHYGYTF
TRBJ2-6 | TRBV4-3 | few | - | 16 | TGCGCCAGCAGCCACCACTCGAGCTCTGGGGCCAACGTCCTGACTTTC | CASSHHSSSGANVLTF
TRBJ2-5 | TRBV5-1 | few | TRBD1 | 15 | TGCGCCAGCAGCTTGAGTGGGACAGCCCAAGAGACCCAGTACTTC | CASSLSGTAQETQYF
TRBJ1-4 | TRBV12-3/TRBV12-4 | - | TRBD1 | 13 | TGTGCCAGCAGTATGGGACAGGGTTATCGCCTGTTTTTT | CASSMGQGYRLFF
TRBJ1-1 | TRBV19 | - | TRBD1 | 16 | TGTGCCAGTTGGGCGGACAGGGGGCAGGTGTACACTGAAGCTTTCTTT | CASWADRGQVYTEAFF